The 19 T cell receptor beta chains below all came from one sample that was sequenced in a study of T cell responses to AZD1222 COVID-19 vaccine. The data were produced by immunoSEQ multiplex PCR, yet TCRdb's version contains in-frame clones alone and is incomplete. The sample contains 45,000 to 55,000 clones, under 90% of which appear only once. The starting material was peripheral blood, obtained on day 0 of AZD1222 vaccination. These receptors were obtained from an adult in good health.

The DNA of the CDR3 is TGTGCCAGCAGCTTAGGTGAGGAGTTGGGTAATTCACCCCTCCACTTT. This translates into CASSLGEELGNSPLHF. The rearrangement joins TRBV7-9 to TRBJ1-6; D gene unclear. The CDR3 has 16 amino acids. Trimming removed 1 base from V and 6 bases from J, with 13 bases in between. Germline CDR1 is SEHNR and CDR2 is FQNEAQ (reference sequence).

The chain joins TRBV5-1 to TRBJ2-2; 9 bases fit TRBD1. This CDR3 comprises 15 residues. The ends lost 5 bases at V and 6 bases at J; junction bases unmatched: 8. Germline V gene lookup returns CDR1 SGHRS and CDR2 YFSETQ. In DNA, the CDR3 is TGCGCCAGCAGGCCCGGGACAGGGATGTCCGGGGAGCTGTTTTTT. Translation gives CASRPGTGMSGELFF.

V is TRBV5-1 and J is TRBJ1-2, with D tentatively TRBD1 (6 bases). Germline V gene lookup returns CDR1 SGHRS and CDR2 YFSETQ. The CDR3 contains 16 residues. The V end lost 0 bases, the J end lost 2 bases, and 14 bases lay between the germline ends. The CDR3 loop reads CASSLGTVPRNYGYTF. CDR3 coding DNA: TGCGCCAGCAGCTTGGGGACAGTACCTCGGAACTATGGCTACACCTTC.

This chain connects TRBV6-5 to TRBJ1-4; 7 nucleotides align to TRBD1. V shed 6 bases, J shed 7 bases, and the junction held 8 bases outside the gene matches. Germline values: CDR1 MNHEY, CDR2 SVGAGI. The CDR3 runs 14 residues. CDR3 sequence reads: CASRNDRVREKLFF. CDR3 DNA: TGTGCCAGCAGGAACGACAGGGTTCGTGAAAAACTGTTTTTT.

The chain combines TRBV5-4 with TRBJ2-3, with D perhaps given as TRBD1 or TRBD2 (5 bases each). The V end was cut by 9 bases, the J end by 2 bases, with 16 bases between. The germline V gene has CDR1 SGHNT and CDR2 YYREEE (reference sequence). The CDR3 sequence is 14 residues long. Here the CDR3 reads CATIKPGTTDTQYF. The DNA for the CDR3 is TGTGCCACCATTAAACCGGGGACCACAGATACGCAGTATTTT.

The chain combines TRBV7-8 with TRBJ2-1; D may be TRBD1 or TRBD2 (5 bases each). The CDR3 runs to 14 residues. Trimming pared 7 bases from V and 2 bases from J, leaving 12 bases between. The germline CDR1 and CDR2 sequences are SGHVS and FQNEAQ. The CDR3 DNA reads as TGTGCCAGCAATGCCGGGGCCCCCTACAATGAGCAGTTCTTC. This encodes CASNAGAPYNEQFF. The full variable domain, rest sourced from reference TRBV7-8 and TRBJ2-1, is GAGVSQSPRYKVAKRGQDVALRCDPISGHVSLFWYQQALGQGPEFLTYFQNEAQLDKSGLPSDRFFAERPEGSVSTLKIQRTQQEDSAVYLCASNAGAPYNEQFFGPGTRLTVL.

V usage is TRBV5-6 and J usage is TRBJ1-2; D is undetermined. Germline CDR1 reads SGHDT; CDR2 reads YYEEEE. This CDR3 contains 13 residues. V gave up 0 bases and J gave up 4 bases, with 7 bases separating them. The CDR3 loop is CASSLVQAYGYTF. In nucleotides, the CDR3 is TGTGCCAGCAGCTTGGTTCAGGCCTATGGCTACACCTTC.

The chain links TRBV6-5 to TRBJ1-2, with 9 bases fitting TRBD1. V lost 5 bases and J lost 5; bases outside the gene matches: 9. Germline lookup yields CDR1 MNHEY and CDR2 SVGAGI. The CDR3 covers 15 residues. The CDR3 nucleotides read TGTGCCAGCAGTCAGCCGGGACAGGGATTTTATGGCTACACCTTC. Its translation: CASSQPGQGFYGYTF.

The chain has TRBV2 and TRBJ1-5; 9 bases are shared with TRBD1. CDR1 and CDR2 from the germline V gene are SNHLY and FYNNEI. V lost 6 bases to trimming and J lost 3 bases; unmatched junction nucleotides: 6. This CDR3 is 15 amino acids long. CDR3: CASSATGGVNQPQHF. The CDR3 coding sequence is TGTGCCAGCAGCGCAACAGGGGGCGTCAATCAGCCCCAGCATTTT.

The J gene is TRBJ1-2, the V gene TRBV2; 8 bases align to TRBD1. This CDR3 comprises 14 residues. Unmatched junction bases numbered 7, after V lost 8 bases and J lost 2 bases. The germline gives CDR1 SNHLY, CDR2 FYNNEI. CDR3 sequence: CASSKDRANYGYTF. The CDR3 DNA reads as TGTGCCAGCTCCAAGGACAGGGCGAACTATGGCTACACCTTC.

V gene TRBV30 combines with J gene TRBJ1-5; D is unclear. V dropped 0 bases and J dropped 9 bases, with 15 bases sitting between them. Germline assignment: CDR1 GTSNPN and CDR2 SVGIG (reference sequence). The CDR3 runs 14 residues. CDR3 residues: CAWSVRGLGRPQHF. DNA of the CDR3: TGTGCCTGGAGTGTACGCGGCCTAGGAAGGCCCCAGCATTTT.

This clone appeared a few times. This sequence joins TRBV18 and TRBJ1-1; D uncertain. Germline-derived CDR1 and CDR2 are KGHSH and LQKENI. This CDR3 has 11 amino acids. V gave up 2 bases and J gave up 10 bases, with 8 bases separating them. The chain's CDR3 is CASSPGPRAFF. The CDR3 coding sequence is TGTGCCAGCTCACCAGGACCCAGAGCTTTCTTT.

The CDR3 is CASRTGGAHTEAFF. CDR3 in DNA: TGTGCCAGCAGGACAGGGGGGGCGCACACTGAAGCTTTCTTT. The chain carries TRBV25-1 and TRBJ1-1; 9 positions agree with TRBD1. In germline, CDR1 is MGHDK, CDR2 SYGVNS. The CDR3 contains 14 residues. The V gene end was trimmed by 6 bases and the J gene end by 3 bases; junction bases not matched to a gene: 5.

This sequence joins TRBV6-5 and TRBJ1-1, with a weak D call TRBD1 (5 bases). Trimming took off 6 bases at V and 5 bases at J, with 19 bases between the two ends. The CDR3 length is 15 residues. Germline-derived CDR1 and CDR2 are MNHEY and SVGAGI. CDR3 residues: CASRQTRRGLTEAFF. The CDR3 DNA reads as TGTGCCAGCAGACAGACCCGACGGGGGTTGACTGAAGCTTTCTTT.

The V and J genes are TRBV6-5 and TRBJ1-5; a weak D match, TRBD1 (5 bases). V was cut by 6 bases and J by 2 bases, with 11 bases left in between. Germline CDR1 is MNHEY and CDR2 is SVGAGI. This CDR3 has 14 residues. CDR3 sequence reads: CASSHSGGNQPQHF. DNA of the CDR3: TGTGCCAGCAGCCACTCGGGGGGCAATCAGCCCCAGCATTTT.

The V and J genes are TRBV6-5 and TRBJ1-2; possibly TRBD1 for D (6 bases). Germline loops: CDR1 MNHEY, CDR2 SVGAGI. V shed 2 bases and J shed 5 bases, with 15 bases lying between them. The CDR3 covers 15 residues. CDR3 DNA: TGTGCCAGCAGTTACCAGAGGGGGGGCGTTTATGGCTACACCTTC. This translates into CASSYQRGGVYGYTF.

The chain combines TRBV5-1 with TRBJ2-1, with 9 bases lining up with TRBD2. This CDR3 is 16 amino acids long. The J segment lost 5 bases and the V segment lost 2 bases, leaving 8 bases of the junction unmatched. Germline CDR1 is SGHRS and CDR2 is YFSETQ. This CDR3 is CASSFASGRLDNEQFF. CDR3 nucleotides: TGCGCCAGCAGCTTTGCCAGCGGGAGGTTAGACAATGAGCAGTTCTTC.

V usage is TRBV6-6 and J usage is TRBJ2-4; D might be TRBD2 (5 bases). Trimming pared 5 bases from V and 2 bases from J, leaving 7 bases between. The CDR3 extends over 13 amino acids. CDR1 is MNHNY and CDR2 is SVGAGI in the germline V gene (reference sequence). CDR3: CASSTGTKNIQYF. The CDR3 DNA reads TGTGCCAGCAGTACCGGGACCAAAAACATTCAGTACTTC.

This clone was counted only a few times. The chain employs TRBV7-9 and TRBJ2-5, with TRBD2 matching over 15 bases. The CDR3 length is 19 residues. Germline assignment: CDR1 SEHNR and CDR2 FQNEAQ (reference sequence). The V gene end was trimmed by 1 base and the J gene end by 5 bases; junction bases not matched to a gene: 11. Written as DNA, the CDR3 is TGTGCCAGCAGCTTAGATGGAAGGACTAGCGGGGGGGCGAAGGAGACCCAGTACTTC. Its protein is CASSLDGRTSGGAKETQYF.